The clone carrying this T cell receptor beta chain occurred once. The data originate from a study of blood T cell repertoires in COVID-19. In assigning cohorts, the study relied on participant-reported clinical history. Resolution of symptoms, clearance, or two negative PCRs was present in recovered Cohort 3 donors. The germline V gene encodes CDR1 SGHVS and CDR2 FQNEAQ. Germline trimming cut 4 bases from V and 3 bases from J; bases unmatched to any gene: 2. This CDR3 region has 14 residues. In the source study's methods: Estimates of nucleated cell counts were drawn from the amplification of reference gene primers. Repertoires were generated with immunoSEQ multiplex PCR, while TCRdb's copy carries only in-frame clones and drops some. V and J calls and clone size are given by that table; D and trimming were obtained from the DNA. Of hundreds of thousands of clones in the sample, roughly nine tenths were seen once.

The sequencing sample was made of PBMCs or T cells enriched from blood (not recorded which). The V call is TRBV7-8, the J call TRBJ2-7, with TRBD2 identical over 11 bases. The clonotype comes from a woman aged 60-70 years who had recovered from COVID-19. CDR3 coding DNA: TGTGCCAGCAGCTCTAGCGGGGGGATCTACGAGCAGTACTTC. As protein: CASSSSGGIYEQYF.